This entry describes one T cell receptor (beta chain). This sample was included in a study of blood T cell repertoires in COVID-19. Overall study context: Specimens from acute and convalescent COVID-19 originated in the United States, Italy and Spain.

Assignments of participants to cohorts depended upon their own reported clinical history. TCRdb's copy holds only in-frame clones and misses some; the assay was immunoSEQ multiplex PCR. Of a few hundred thousand clones in the sample, more than 75% were seen once. The CDR3 loop spans 13 amino acids. Germline CDR1 reads SQVTM; CDR2 reads ANQGSEA. Trimming removed 7 bases at V and 1 base at J, with 14 bases between. Sequenced: PBMCs or T cells enriched from blood (not recorded which). The clonotype was recovered from a woman aged 25-40 years who had recovered from COVID-19. The chain links TRBV29-1 to TRBJ2-7; TRBD2 might be the D (5 bases). The CDR3 here is CSASRGLSYEQYF. The CDR3 region has the DNA TGCAGCGCCTCCCGGGGTCTATCCTACGAGCAGTACTTC.